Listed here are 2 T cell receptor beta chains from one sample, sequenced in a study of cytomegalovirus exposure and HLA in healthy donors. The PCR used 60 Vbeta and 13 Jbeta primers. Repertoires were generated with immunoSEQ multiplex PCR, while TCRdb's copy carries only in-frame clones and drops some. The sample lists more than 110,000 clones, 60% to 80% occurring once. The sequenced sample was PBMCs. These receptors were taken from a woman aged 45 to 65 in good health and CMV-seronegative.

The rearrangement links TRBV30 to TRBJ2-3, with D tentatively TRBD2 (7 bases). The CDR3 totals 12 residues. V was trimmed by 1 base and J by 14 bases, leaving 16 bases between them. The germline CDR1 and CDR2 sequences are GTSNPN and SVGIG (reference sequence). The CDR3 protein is CAWSGPSGQPYF. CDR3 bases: TGTGCCTGGAGTGGTCCTAGCGGACAGCCGTATTTT.

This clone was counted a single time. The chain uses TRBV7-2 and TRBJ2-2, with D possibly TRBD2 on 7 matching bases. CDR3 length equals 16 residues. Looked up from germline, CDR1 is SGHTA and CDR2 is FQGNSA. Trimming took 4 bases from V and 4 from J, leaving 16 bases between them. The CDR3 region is CASSWEGGLITGELFF. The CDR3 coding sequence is TGTGCCAGCAGCTGGGAGGGGGGACTAATCACCGGGGAGCTGTTTTTT.